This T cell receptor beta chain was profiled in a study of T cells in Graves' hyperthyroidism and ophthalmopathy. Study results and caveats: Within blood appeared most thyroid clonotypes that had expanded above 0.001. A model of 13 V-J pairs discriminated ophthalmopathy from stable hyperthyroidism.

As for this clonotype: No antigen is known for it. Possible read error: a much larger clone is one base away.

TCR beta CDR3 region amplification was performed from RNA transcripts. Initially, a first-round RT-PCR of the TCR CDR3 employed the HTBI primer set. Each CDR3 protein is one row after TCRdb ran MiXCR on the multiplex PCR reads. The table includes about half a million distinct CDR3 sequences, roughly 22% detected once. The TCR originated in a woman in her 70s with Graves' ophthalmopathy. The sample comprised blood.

The CDR3 loop reads CASGEVAGLAVYEQYF. Here the CDR3 DNA reads TGTGCCAGCGGTGAAGTTGCGGGACTAGCGGTCTACGAGCAGTACTTC. The chain employs TRBV2 and TRBJ2-7, with 11 nucleotides matching TRBD2. This CDR3 has 16 amino acids. Germline values: CDR1 SNHLY, CDR2 FYNNEI.